What follows is one T cell receptor beta chain and its context. This specimen belongs to a study of cytomegalovirus exposure and HLA in healthy donors. CDR1 and CDR2 (germline): MNHEY, SVGAGI. Germline trimming cut 0 bases from V and 4 bases from J; bases unmatched to any gene: 2. The CDR3 spans 14 residues. The PCR contained 60 Vbeta and 13 Jbeta primers. Repertoires were generated with immunoSEQ multiplex PCR, while TCRdb's copy carries only in-frame clones and drops some. This sample has about 170,000 clones, with around 84% found just once. The clonotype was recovered from a young man in good health and CMV-seropositive. Sequencing was performed on PBMCs. The V and J genes are TRBV6-5 and TRBJ1-1, with 7 bases identical to TRBD1. The CDR3 DNA sequence: TGTGCCAGCAGTTACTCGGGACAGTTCACTGAAGCTTTCTTT. Translated: CASSYSGQFTEAFF.